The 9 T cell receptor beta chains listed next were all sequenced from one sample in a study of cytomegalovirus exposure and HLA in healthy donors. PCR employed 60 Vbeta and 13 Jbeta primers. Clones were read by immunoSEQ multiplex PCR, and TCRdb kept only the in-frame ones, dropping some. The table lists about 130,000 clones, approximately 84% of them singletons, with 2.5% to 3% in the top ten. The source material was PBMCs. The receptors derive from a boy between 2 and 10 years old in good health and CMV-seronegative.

In DNA form, the CDR3 reads TGCGCCAGCAGCCCAATGGGGGACAGCTTTAACACTGAAGCTTTCTTT. This gives the protein CASSPMGDSFNTEAFF. The chain joins TRBV5-1 to TRBJ1-1; the match to TRBD1 covers 7 bases. V gave up 4 bases and J gave up 2 bases; unmatched junction bases: 11. Looked up from germline, CDR1 is SGHRS and CDR2 is YFSETQ. CDR3 length: 16 residues.

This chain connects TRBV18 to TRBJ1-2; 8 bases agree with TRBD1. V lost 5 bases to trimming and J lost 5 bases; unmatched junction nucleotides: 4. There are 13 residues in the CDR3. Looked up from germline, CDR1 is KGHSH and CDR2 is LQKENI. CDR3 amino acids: CASSGQGEYGYTF. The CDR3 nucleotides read TGTGCCAGCTCAGGACAGGGTGAATATGGCTACACCTTC. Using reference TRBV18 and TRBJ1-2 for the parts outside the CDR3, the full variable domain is NAGVMQNPRHLVRRRGQEARLRCSPMKGHSHVYWYRQLPEEGLKFMVYLQKENIIDESGMPKERFSAEFPKEGPSILRIQQVVRGDSAAYFCASSGQGEYGYTFGSGTRLTVV.

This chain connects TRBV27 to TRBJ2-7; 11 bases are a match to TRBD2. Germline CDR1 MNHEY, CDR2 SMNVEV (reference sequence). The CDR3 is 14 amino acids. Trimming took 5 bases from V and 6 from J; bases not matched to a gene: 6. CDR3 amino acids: CASSSSGRASEQYV. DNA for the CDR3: TGTGCCAGCAGTAGTAGCGGGAGGGCCTCCGAGCAGTACGTC.

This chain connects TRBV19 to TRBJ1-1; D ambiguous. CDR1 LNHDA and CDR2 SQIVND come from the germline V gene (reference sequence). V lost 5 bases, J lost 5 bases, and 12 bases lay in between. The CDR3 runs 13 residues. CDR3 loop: CASSVSVLTEAFF. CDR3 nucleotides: TGTGCCAGTAGTGTCTCCGTTCTAACTGAAGCTTTCTTT.

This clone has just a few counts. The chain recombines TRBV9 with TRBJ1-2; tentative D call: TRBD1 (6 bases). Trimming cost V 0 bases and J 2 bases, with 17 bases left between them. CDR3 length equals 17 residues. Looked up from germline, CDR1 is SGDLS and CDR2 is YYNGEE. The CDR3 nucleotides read TGTGCCAGCAGCGTAGCCGGGCGAGGGGGATTAAACTATGGCTACACCTTC. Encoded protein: CASSVAGRGGLNYGYTF. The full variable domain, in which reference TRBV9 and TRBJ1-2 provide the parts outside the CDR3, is DSGVTQTPKHLITATGQRVTLRCSPRSGDLSVYWYQQSLDQGLQFLIQYYNGEERAKGNILERFSAQQFPDLHSELNLSSLELGDSALYFCASSVAGRGGLNYGYTFGSGTRLTVV.

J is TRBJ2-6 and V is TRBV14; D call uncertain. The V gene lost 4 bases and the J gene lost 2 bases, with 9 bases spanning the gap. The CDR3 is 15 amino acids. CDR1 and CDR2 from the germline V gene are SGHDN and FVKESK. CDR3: CASSPFRAGANVLTF. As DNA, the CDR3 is TGTGCCAGCAGCCCCTTCCGGGCTGGGGCCAACGTCCTGACTTTC.

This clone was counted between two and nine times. In DNA form, the CDR3 reads TGTGCCAGCAGTCCGACAGCGGGTTACACTGAAGCTTTCTTT. Translation gives CASSPTAGYTEAFF. The chain carries TRBV9 and TRBJ1-1; a weak D match, TRBD1 (5 bases). From germline, CDR1 is SGDLS and CDR2 YYNGEE. The CDR3 length is 14 residues. V was clipped by 5 bases and J by 3 bases, with 14 bases between them.

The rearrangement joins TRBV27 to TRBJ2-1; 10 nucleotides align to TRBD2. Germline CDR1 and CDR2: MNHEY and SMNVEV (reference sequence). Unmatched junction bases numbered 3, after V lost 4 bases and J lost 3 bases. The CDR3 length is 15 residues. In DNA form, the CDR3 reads TGTGCCAGCAGTTCGCTAGCGGGGGTCTACAATGAGCAGTTCTTC. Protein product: CASSSLAGVYNEQFF.

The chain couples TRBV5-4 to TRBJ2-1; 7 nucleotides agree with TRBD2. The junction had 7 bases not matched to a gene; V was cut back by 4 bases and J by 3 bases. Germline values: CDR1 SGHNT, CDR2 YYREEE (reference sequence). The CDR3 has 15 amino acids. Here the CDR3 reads CASSPRTSYYNEQFF. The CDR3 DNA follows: TGTGCCAGCAGCCCTCGGACTAGTTACTACAATGAGCAGTTCTTC.